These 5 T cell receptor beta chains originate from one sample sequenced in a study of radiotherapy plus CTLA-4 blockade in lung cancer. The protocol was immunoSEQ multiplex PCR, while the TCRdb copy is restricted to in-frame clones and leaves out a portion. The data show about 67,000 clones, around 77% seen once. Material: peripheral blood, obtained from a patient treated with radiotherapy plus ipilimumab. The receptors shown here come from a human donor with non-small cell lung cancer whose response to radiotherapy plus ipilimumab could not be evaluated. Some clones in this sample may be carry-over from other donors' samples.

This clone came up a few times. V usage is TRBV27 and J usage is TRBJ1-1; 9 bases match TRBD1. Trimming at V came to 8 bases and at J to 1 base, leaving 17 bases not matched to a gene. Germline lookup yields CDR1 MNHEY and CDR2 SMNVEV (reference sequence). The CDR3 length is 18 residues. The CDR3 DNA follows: TGTGCCAGCCTCCGGGGATTCGGGACAGGGAGCGCGAACACTGAAGCTTTCTTT. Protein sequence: CASLRGFGTGSANTEAFF.

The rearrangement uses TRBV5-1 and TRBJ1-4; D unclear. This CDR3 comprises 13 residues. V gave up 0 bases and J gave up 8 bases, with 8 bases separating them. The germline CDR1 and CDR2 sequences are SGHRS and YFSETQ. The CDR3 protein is CASSLGRGEKLFF. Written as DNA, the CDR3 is TGCGCCAGCAGCTTGGGCCGGGGAGAAAAACTGTTTTTT.

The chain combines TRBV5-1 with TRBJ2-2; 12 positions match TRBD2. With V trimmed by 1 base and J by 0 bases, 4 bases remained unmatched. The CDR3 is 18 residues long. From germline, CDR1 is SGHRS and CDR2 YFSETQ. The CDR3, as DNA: TGCGCCAGCAGCTTGCTCCCTAGCGGGGGGGCGAACACCGGGGAGCTGTTTTTT. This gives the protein CASSLLPSGGANTGELFF.

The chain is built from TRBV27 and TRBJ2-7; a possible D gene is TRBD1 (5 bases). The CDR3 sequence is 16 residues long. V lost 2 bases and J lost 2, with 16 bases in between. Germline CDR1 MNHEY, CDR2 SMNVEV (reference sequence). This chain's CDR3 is CASSLQSRAGPYEQYF. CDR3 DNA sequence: TGTGCCAGCAGTTTACAATCCAGGGCAGGCCCCTACGAGCAGTACTTC.

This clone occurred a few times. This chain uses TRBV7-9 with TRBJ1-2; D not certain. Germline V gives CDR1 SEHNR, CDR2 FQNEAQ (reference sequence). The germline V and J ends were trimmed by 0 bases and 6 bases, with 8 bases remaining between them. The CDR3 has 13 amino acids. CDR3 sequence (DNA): TGTGCCAGCAGCTTAGCGCCCGGGGATGGCTACACCTTC. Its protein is CASSLAPGDGYTF.